This TCR beta chain was captured by sequencing in a study of spatial heterogeneity in lung cancer. For the study at large: The donors were 70 or so patients with non-small cell lung cancer that was early-stage and untreated. Sequenced were any available follow-up PBMC samples, which had been obtained a median of around two years after resection.

TCR cDNA molecules each had a unique molecular identifier. One entry per CDR3 protein results from TCRdb running MiXCR on the 5' RACE reads. The sample includes around 120,000 distinct CDR3 sequences, 12% of them seen just once. This clonotype was counted at least ten times. Antigen: not known. General study results and limits: Among blood samples, ubiquitous expanded tumor TCRs appeared more at resection than at follow-up.

The germline V gene encodes CDR1 DFQATT and CDR2 SNEGSKA (reference sequence). The CDR3 has 15 residues. With V trimmed by 4 bases and J by 5 bases, 6 bases remained unmatched. This sample's time point: blood at routine non-recurrence follow-up after resection. Unsorted tumor, nontumor lung tissue or cryopreserved PBMC supplied the whole RNA. The receptor comes from a male donor with early-stage non-small cell lung cancer. Sequencing used PBMCs, obtained at follow-up. The rearrangement links TRBV20-1 to TRBJ2-3, with 13 nucleotides matching TRBD2. CDR3 in amino acids: CSATGLAGARDTQYF. The DNA of the CDR3 is TGCAGTGCTACCGGACTAGCGGGGGCCCGAGATACGCAGTATTTT.